This T cell receptor beta chain was obtained from a study of cytomegalovirus exposure and HLA in healthy donors. The study, taken as a whole, reports: V segments that were indistinguishable, TRBV6-2 and TRBV6-3 among them, were omitted from analysis.

In the PCR, 60 Vbeta and 13 Jbeta primers were used. The method was immunoSEQ multiplex PCR; TCRdb's version includes in-frame clones alone and lacks a portion of them. The sample carries about 170,000 clones, approximately 65% recorded once. Details on this clone: Its antigen is undetermined.

CDR1 and CDR2 (germline): MNHEY, SVGAGI. CDR3 length: 15 residues. V dropped 6 bases and J dropped 4; count of bases not matched to a gene: 8. The sequencing sample was made of PBMCs. This sequence was found in a middle-aged man in good health and CMV-seronegative. The chain has TRBV6-5 and TRBJ2-1; 8 bases agree with TRBD1. CDR3 in DNA: TGTGCCAGCAGGATGGACAGGGTGGGGTACAATGAGCAGTTCTTC. It specifies CASRMDRVGYNEQFF.